This is a list of T cell receptor beta chains from one sample in a study of blood T cell repertoires in COVID-19. Libraries were prepared by immunoSEQ multiplex PCR; TCRdb keeps only in-frame clonotypes and omits some of them. This table holds about 160,000 clones, around nine tenths found once. Sample: peripheral blood. The receptors stem from a woman in her 70s with COVID-19, enrolled during active disease. CDR3s include the opening cysteine and the closing phenylalanine or tryptophan. A D gene is named only where the DNA matches it firmly. Some rows have no size entry. The others give once, few or many, or a class for an expanded clone.

d_call j_call clone_size v_call cdr3_aa cdr3_nt
. TRBJ1-6 . TRBV3-1/TRBV3-2 CASSQVAQVGISPLHF TGTGCCAGCAGCCAAGTCGCACAGGTGGGGATTTCACCCCTCCACTTT
TRBD1 TRBJ2-4 . TRBV7-9 CASSQRGTGLVVAKNIQYF TGTGCCAGCAGCCAACGCGGGACAGGGTTGGTCGTAGCCAAAAACATTCAGTACTTC
TRBD1 TRBJ2-7 . TRBV19 CASSTDRVPTYEQYF TGTGCCAGTAGTACCGACAGGGTGCCCACCTACGAGCAGTACTTC
. TRBJ2-3 . TRBV5-1 CASSHSGDTQYF TGCGCCAGCAGCCACTCGGGGGATACGCAGTATTTT
TRBD2 TRBJ2-3 . TRBV5-1 CASSPFGGGITDTQYF TGCGCCAGCAGCCCCTTCGGGGGGGGCATCACAGATACGCAGTATTTT
. TRBJ2-7 . TRBV9 CASSSQMGGAIF TGTGCCAGCAGCTCTCAGATGGGTGGAGCGATCTTC
TRBD2 TRBJ2-7 . TRBV29-1 CSVWTSGVPEPYEQYF TGCAGCGTCTGGACTAGCGGGGTTCCGGAACCTTACGAGCAGTACTTC
. TRBJ1-2 few TRBV7-9 CASSHMTERGYGYTF TGTGCCAGCAGCCACATGACAGAGCGGGGCTATGGCTACACCTTC
. TRBJ2-7 once TRBV7-8 CASSVHYEQYF TGTGCCAGCAGCGTACACTACGAGCAGTACTTC
TRBD2 TRBJ2-2 . TRBV5-1 CASRPPGGNTGELFF TGCGCCAGCAGGCCCCCGGGGGGGAACACCGGGGAGCTGTTTTTT
TRBD1 TRBJ2-7 once TRBV30 CAWSGTGQGSYEQYF TGTGCCTGGAGTGGAACGGGACAGGGCTCCTACGAGCAGTACTTC
. TRBJ2-5 . TRBV18 CASSSYGGEQETQYF TGTGCCAGCTCAAGTTACGGAGGGGAGCAAGAGACCCAGTACTTC
. TRBJ2-4 . TRBV3-1/TRBV3-2 CASSRTGIAKNIQYF TGTGCCAGCAGCAGAACAGGTATAGCCAAAAACATTCAGTACTTC
. TRBJ2-2 . TRBV5-1 CASSLSEMFTGELFF TGCGCCAGCAGCTTGTCGGAGATGTTCACCGGGGAGCTGTTTTTT
TRBD1 TRBJ2-3 . TRBV5-1 CASSRAGQGKSSTDTQYF TGCGCCAGCAGCCGCGCAGGACAGGGGAAGTCTAGCACAGATACGCAGTATTTT
. TRBJ2-7 . TRBV5-1 CASSFRLSPSYEQYF TGCGCCAGCAGCTTCCGACTTAGCCCCTCCTACGAGCAGTACTTC
TRBD1 TRBJ2-1 . TRBV5-1 CASSLLARDRGPGEQFF TGCGCCAGCAGCTTGTTGGCCCGGGACAGGGGGCCGGGTGAGCAGTTCTTC
TRBD1 TRBJ2-2 . TRBV5-1 CASSSWTGGPNTGELFF TGCGCCAGCAGCTCCTGGACAGGGGGACCGAACACCGGGGAGCTGTTTTTT
. TRBJ2-6 . TRBV27 CASSSGEFSGANVLTF TGTGCCAGCAGTTCGGGGGAATTCTCTGGGGCCAACGTCCTGACTTTC
. TRBJ2-7 . TRBV10-3 CAISSLTGEVYF TGTGCCATCAGTTCCCTTACAGGGGAGGTGTACTTC
TRBD1 TRBJ1-1 . TRBV6-5 CASRERGRQGKAFF TGTGCCAGCAGGGAGAGGGGCCGACAGGGGAAAGCTTTCTTT
. TRBJ1-1 . TRBV7-9 CASSLELLDTEAFF TGTGCCAGCAGCTTAGAGCTTTTGGACACTGAAGCTTTCTTT
. TRBJ1-5 few TRBV7-2 CASSPHGADHQPQHF TGTGCCAGCAGCCCCCATGGGGCCGACCATCAGCCCCAGCATTTT
. TRBJ1-2 . TRBV27 CASRPGINYGYTF TGTGCCAGCAGGCCAGGGATTAACTATGGCTACACCTTC
. TRBJ1-2 once TRBV5-1 CASSLKGGDYGYTF TGCGCCAGCAGCTTGAAAGGGGGGGACTATGGCTACACCTTC
. TRBJ2-2 . TRBV7-2 CASLGQGNTGELFF TGTGCCAGCCTCGGGCAGGGGAACACCGGGGAGCTGTTTTTT
TRBD2 TRBJ2-3 . TRBV19 CASSGGLAGPWDTQYF TGTGCCAGTAGTGGGGGACTAGCGGGACCCTGGGATACGCAGTATTTT
TRBD2 TRBJ2-5 . TRBV5-5 CASSRGLAGVQETQYF TGTGCCAGCAGCCGGGGACTAGCGGGGGTCCAAGAGACCCAGTACTTC
. TRBJ1-2 . TRBV5-1 CASSLGQDNYGYTF TGCGCCAGCAGCTTGGGACAGGATAACTATGGCTACACCTTC
. TRBJ1-3 . TRBV7-2 CASSFGGYSGNTIYF TGTGCCAGCAGCTTTGGAGGATACTCTGGAAACACCATATATTTT
TRBD2 TRBJ2-7 . TRBV10-3 CAISGGLAGVYEQYF TGTGCCATCAGTGGCGGACTAGCGGGGGTCTACGAGCAGTACTTC
. TRBJ1-3 . TRBV6-5 CASTVTGGNTIYF TGTGCCAGCACCGTGACAGGCGGAAACACCATATATTTT
TRBD2 TRBJ2-3 . TRBV18 CASSLGTSGEYTQYF TGTGCCAGCTCATTAGGGACTAGCGGAGAGTATACGCAGTATTTT
. TRBJ2-1 . TRBV3-1/TRBV3-2 CASSQATMVF TGTGCCAGCAGCCAAGCCACAATGGTCTTC
. TRBJ1-5 . TRBV2 CASSSTGLSNQPQHF TGTGCCAGCAGTTCTACAGGGCTGAGCAATCAGCCCCAGCATTTT
. TRBJ2-3 . TRBV27 CASSFSGGWVSDTQYF TGTGCCAGCAGTTTCTCTGGCGGGTGGGTATCAGATACGCAGTATTTT
TRBD2 TRBJ2-3 . TRBV29-1 CSVLGLAGGLGGTDTQYF TGCAGCGTTCTGGGACTAGCGGGGGGCCTCGGAGGGACAGATACGCAGTATTTT
TRBD1 TRBJ1-2 . TRBV5-1 CASSFDRGRGYTF TGCGCCAGCAGCTTCGACAGGGGACGGGGCTACACCTTC
TRBD1 TRBJ1-5 . TRBV5-1 CASSSGTGEQPQHF TGCGCCAGCAGCTCCGGGACAGGGGAACAGCCCCAGCATTTT
. TRBJ2-4 . TRBV4-2 CASSQGRPLAKNIQYF TGTGCCAGCAGCCAAGGGAGGCCGCTAGCCAAAAACATTCAGTACTTC
. TRBJ2-5 . TRBV4-1 CASSRALQETQYF TGCGCCAGCAGCCGGGCCCTCCAAGAGACCCAGTACTTC
. TRBJ2-2 . TRBV3-1/TRBV3-2 CASSQAVFTADLGELFF TGTGCCAGCAGCCAAGCTGTCTTTACAGCCGACCTGGGGGAGCTGTTTTTT
TRBD2 TRBJ2-1 . TRBV27 CASSLAYSGGGDEQFF TGTGCCAGCAGTTTAGCCTATAGCGGGGGTGGAGATGAGCAGTTCTTC
. TRBJ1-4 once TRBV4-1 CASSQEGQGWEKLFF TGCGCCAGCAGCCAAGAAGGGCAGGGTTGGGAAAAACTGTTTTTT
TRBD1 TRBJ1-4 . TRBV5-1 CASSLTPGQDEKLFF TGCGCCAGCAGCTTGACCCCGGGACAGGATGAAAAACTGTTTTTT
TRBD1 TRBJ1-1 . TRBV2 CASSEAPQGTNTEAFF TGTGCCAGCAGTGAAGCTCCACAGGGGACGAACACTGAAGCTTTCTTT